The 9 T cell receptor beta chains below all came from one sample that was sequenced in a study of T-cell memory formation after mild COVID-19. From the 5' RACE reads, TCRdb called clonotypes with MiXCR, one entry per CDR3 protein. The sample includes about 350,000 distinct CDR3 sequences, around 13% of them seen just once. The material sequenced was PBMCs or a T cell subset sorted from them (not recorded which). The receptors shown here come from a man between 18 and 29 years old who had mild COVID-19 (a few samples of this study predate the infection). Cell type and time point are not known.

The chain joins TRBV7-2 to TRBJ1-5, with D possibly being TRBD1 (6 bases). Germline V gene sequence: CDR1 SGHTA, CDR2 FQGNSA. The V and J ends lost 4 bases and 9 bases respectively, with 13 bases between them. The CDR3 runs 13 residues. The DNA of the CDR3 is TGTGCCAGCAGCTCAGCGGGGGCACGGCCCCAGCATTTT. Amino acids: CASSSAGARPQHF.

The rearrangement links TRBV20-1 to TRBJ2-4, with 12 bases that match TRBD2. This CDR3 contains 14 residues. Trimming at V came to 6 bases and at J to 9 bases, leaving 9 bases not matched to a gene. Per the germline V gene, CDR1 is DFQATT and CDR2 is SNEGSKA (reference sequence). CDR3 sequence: CSAPLAGGFGIQYF. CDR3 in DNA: TGCAGTGCCCCACTAGCGGGGGGCTTTGGCATTCAGTACTTC.

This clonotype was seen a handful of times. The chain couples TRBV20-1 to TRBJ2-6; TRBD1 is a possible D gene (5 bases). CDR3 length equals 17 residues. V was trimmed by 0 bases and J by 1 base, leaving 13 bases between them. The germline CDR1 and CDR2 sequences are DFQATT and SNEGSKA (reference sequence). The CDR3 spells CSARDWDQGSGANVLTF. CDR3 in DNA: TGCAGTGCTAGAGATTGGGATCAGGGATCTGGGGCCAACGTCCTGACTTTC.

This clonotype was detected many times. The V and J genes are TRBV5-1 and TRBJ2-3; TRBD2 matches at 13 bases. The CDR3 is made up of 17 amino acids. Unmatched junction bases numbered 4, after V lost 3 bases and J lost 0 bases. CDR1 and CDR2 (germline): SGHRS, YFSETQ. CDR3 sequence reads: CASSSGLAGVSTDTQYF. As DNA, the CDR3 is TGCGCCAGCAGCTCCGGACTAGCGGGGGTTAGCACAGATACGCAGTATTTT.

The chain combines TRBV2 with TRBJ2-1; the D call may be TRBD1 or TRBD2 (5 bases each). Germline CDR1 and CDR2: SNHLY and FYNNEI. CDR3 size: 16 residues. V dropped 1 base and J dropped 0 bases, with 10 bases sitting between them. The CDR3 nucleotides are TGTGCCAGCAGTGAAGGGACTGGGGGCTCCTACAATGAGCAGTTCTTC. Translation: CASSEGTGGSYNEQFF.

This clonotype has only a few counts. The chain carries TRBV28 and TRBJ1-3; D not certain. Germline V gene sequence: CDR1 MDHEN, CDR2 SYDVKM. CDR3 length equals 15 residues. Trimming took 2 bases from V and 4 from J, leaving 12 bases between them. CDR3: CASSLIPGSGNTIYF. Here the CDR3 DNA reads TGTGCCAGCAGTTTAATTCCAGGTTCCGGAAACACCATATATTTT.

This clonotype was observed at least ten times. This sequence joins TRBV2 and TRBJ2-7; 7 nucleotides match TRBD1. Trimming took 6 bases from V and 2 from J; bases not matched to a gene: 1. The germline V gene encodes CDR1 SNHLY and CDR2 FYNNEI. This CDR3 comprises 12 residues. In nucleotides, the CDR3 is TGTGCCAGCAGGGGACAGCCCTACGAGCAGTACTTC. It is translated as CASRGQPYEQYF.

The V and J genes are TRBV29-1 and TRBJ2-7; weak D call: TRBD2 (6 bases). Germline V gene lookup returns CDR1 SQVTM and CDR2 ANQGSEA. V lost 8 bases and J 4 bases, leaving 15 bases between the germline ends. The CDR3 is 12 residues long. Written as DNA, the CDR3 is TGCAGCTTTCGGGGGATCGGGTACGAGCAGTACTTC. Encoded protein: CSFRGIGYEQYF.

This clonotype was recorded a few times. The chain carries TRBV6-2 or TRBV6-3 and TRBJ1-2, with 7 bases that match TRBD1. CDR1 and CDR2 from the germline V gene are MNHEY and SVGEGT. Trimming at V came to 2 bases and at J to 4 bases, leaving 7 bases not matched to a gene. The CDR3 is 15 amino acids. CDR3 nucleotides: TGTGCCAGCAGTTACGGAGCAGGGGGAATCTATGGCTACACCTTC. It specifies CASSYGAGGIYGYTF.